The 27 T cell receptor beta chains in this list originate from one sample, sequenced in a study of spatial heterogeneity in lung cancer. The study, taken as a whole, reports: Counts of expanded alpha and beta TCRs within tumors tracked the tumor nonsynonymous mutation count.

MiXCR, run by TCRdb on the 5' RACE reads, gives a single entry per CDR3 protein. The sample records around 100,000 distinct CDR3 sequences, 4% to 4.5% being singletons. What these receptors recognize is not known. Time point denoted: sample taken at primary tumor resection. The sample consisted of lung tumor tissue, taken at surgery. These receptors were obtained from a male donor with early-stage non-small cell lung cancer.

This clonotype was seen many times. The J gene is TRBJ2-1, the V gene TRBV5-5; no clear D gene. Per the germline V gene, CDR1 is SGHKS and CDR2 is YYEKEE (reference sequence). This CDR3 is 14 amino acids long. Trimming shortened V by 0 bases and J by 3 bases, and 7 bases separated the two germline ends. CDR3 loop: CASSLVADYNEQFF. The CDR3 nucleotides are TGTGCCAGCAGCTTGGTTGCGGACTACAATGAGCAGTTCTTC.

There are many counts of this clonotype. The chain uses TRBV7-9 and TRBJ2-3; D gene unclear. Trimming pared 2 bases from V and 2 bases from J, leaving 8 bases between. The CDR3 sequence is 14 residues long. Germline V gene sequence: CDR1 SEHNR, CDR2 FQNEAQ (reference sequence). This chain's CDR3 is CASSLTKSTDTQYF. In DNA, the CDR3 is TGTGCCAGCAGCTTAACCAAATCCACAGATACGCAGTATTTT.

The chain combines TRBV28 with TRBJ2-2; the D gene is possibly TRBD1 (5 bases). V was shortened by 3 bases and J by 7 bases, with 15 bases between the two germline ends. This CDR3 is 15 amino acids long. CDR1 and CDR2 (germline): MDHEN, SYDVKM. The CDR3 bases are TGTGCCAGCAGTTTTTCCCAGGGAATCATCGGGGAGCTGTTTTTT. This translates into CASSFSQGIIGELFF.

This clonotype was seen at least ten times. The V gene is TRBV20-1, the J gene TRBJ2-7; the D call may be TRBD1 or TRBD2 (5 bases each). In germline, CDR1 is DFQATT, CDR2 SNEGSKA (reference sequence). This CDR3 spans 14 amino acids. The V gene lost 0 bases and the J gene lost 7 bases, with 16 bases spanning the gap. The CDR3 spells CSAREGVGGGEQYF. The CDR3 DNA follows: TGCAGTGCTAGAGAGGGGGTCGGCGGAGGTGAGCAGTACTTC.

About this clonotype itself: A read error may account for a junction end that differs from germline. This rearrangement joins TRBV11-2 to TRBJ2-7; 7 nucleotides match TRBD1. The CDR3 runs 14 residues. Per germline, CDR1 SGHAT and CDR2 FQNNGV. The CDR3 here is CDSSRNRGTYEQYF. CDR3 in DNA: TGTGACAGCAGTCGTAACAGGGGAACCTACGAGCAGTACTTC.

This chain joins TRBV20-1 and TRBJ2-5; D not resolved. Looked up from germline, CDR1 is DFQATT and CDR2 is SNEGSKA (reference sequence). V shed 8 bases and J shed 5 bases, with 21 bases lying between them. This CDR3 region has 14 residues. DNA of the CDR3: TGCAGTTTGAAGGGCCCCGACCTCTCGGAGACCCAGTACTTC. Protein product: CSLKGPDLSETQYF.

The chain couples TRBV11-2 to TRBJ2-5; TRBD1 matches 7 bases. J gave up 4 bases and V 3 bases, and 2 bases lay outside the gene matches. The CDR3 is made up of 13 amino acids. CDR1 and CDR2 from the germline V gene are SGHAT and FQNNGV. CDR3 sequence: CASSFYRGETQYF. In nucleotides, the CDR3 is TGTGCCAGCAGCTTCTACAGGGGAGAGACCCAGTACTTC.

This clonotype was recorded many times. This rearrangement joins TRBV29-1 to TRBJ2-1; 11 bases match TRBD1. The CDR3 runs 13 residues. The J segment lost 8 bases and the V segment lost 8 bases, leaving 8 bases of the junction unmatched. CDR1 is SQVTM and CDR2 is ANQGSEA in the germline V gene. The CDR3 loop is CSTSDRGLDEQFF. As DNA, the CDR3 is TGCAGCACGTCGGACAGGGGGCTCGATGAGCAGTTCTTC.

In this sample, this clonotype turned up many times. The chain combines TRBV12-3 or TRBV12-4 with TRBJ1-1; D remains ambiguous. Trimming pared 6 bases from V and 6 bases from J, leaving 11 bases between. CDR3 length: 12 residues. The CDR3 DNA follows: TGTGCCAGCAGCCTAAGGACGGCTGAAGCTTTCTTT. This codes for CASSLRTAEAFF.

V and J are TRBV19 and TRBJ2-2; tentative D call: TRBD2 (6 bases). Trimming took off 7 bases at V and 4 bases at J, with 13 bases between the two ends. Germline CDR1 reads LNHDA; CDR2 reads SQIVND (reference sequence). The length of the CDR3 is 14 residues. The CDR3 DNA reads TGTGCCAGTACCCCTGGACTAATCACCGGGGAGCTGTTTTTT. Amino acid sequence: CASTPGLITGELFF.

This clonotype was counted only a few times. Since a much larger clone is just one base distant, this may be a read error. V and J are TRBV6-2 or TRBV6-3 and TRBJ1-1, with unresolved D. Germline lookup yields CDR1 MNHEY and CDR2 SVGEGT. The CDR3 runs to 14 residues. V lost 2 bases to trimming and J lost 1 base, with 8 bases between them. CDR3 bases: TGTGCCAGCAGTTACCCCTCCCCGAACACTGAAGCTTTCTTT. It is translated as CASSYPSPNTEAFF.

This clonotype has ten or more counts. This chain links TRBV11-2 with TRBJ1-1; D may be TRBD1 (5 bases). Trimming removed 5 bases at V and 1 base at J, with 8 bases between. The CDR3 covers 13 residues. Germline V lookup: CDR1 SGHAT, CDR2 FQNNGV. DNA of the CDR3: TGTGCCAGCAGCGGCAGGGAGAACACTGAAGCTTTCTTT. Its translation: CASSGRENTEAFF.

This clonotype was counted at least ten times. The chain has TRBV13 and TRBJ2-1; D is uncertain. The CDR3 has 11 amino acids. CDR1 and CDR2 from the germline V gene are PRHDT and FYEKMQ (reference sequence). V lost 0 bases and J lost 10, with 4 bases in between. CDR3 bases: TGTGCCAGCAGCTTAGGACCCGAGCAGTTCTTC. Translated, it gives CASSLGPEQFF.

Ten or more counts support this clonotype. V gene TRBV5-1 combines with J gene TRBJ1-4; 9 nucleotides line up with TRBD1. V was clipped by 5 bases and J by 7 bases; unmatched bases: 9. The germline gives CDR1 SGHRS, CDR2 YFSETQ. This CDR3 spans 15 amino acids. The CDR3 DNA is TGCGCCAGCAGGGGGGGACAGGGTGAAGGTGAAAAACTGTTTTTT. It yields the protein CASRGGQGEGEKLFF.

This clonotype was seen at least ten times. The rearrangement joins TRBV28 to TRBJ1-3, with unresolved D. Trimming cost V 5 bases and J 0 bases, with 11 bases left between them. Germline assignment: CDR1 MDHEN and CDR2 SYDVKM. The CDR3 loop spans 15 amino acids. The CDR3 region has the DNA TGTGCCAGCAGTCCCCCGAGGGTCTCTGGAAACACCATATATTTT. This translates into CASSPPRVSGNTIYF.

There are a few counts of this clonotype. This chain joins TRBV6-5 and TRBJ1-5; D unresolved. V was clipped by 5 bases and J by 0 bases, with 11 bases between them. The germline gives CDR1 MNHEY, CDR2 SVGAGI. CDR3 length: 15 amino acids. The CDR3 spells CASSGRLNSNQPQHF. CDR3 nucleotide sequence: TGTGCCAGCAGTGGCAGGCTAAATAGCAATCAGCCCCAGCATTTT.

This clonotype was seen a few times. This chain's CDR3 is CAISESGGEYTQYF. DNA of the CDR3: TGTGCCATCAGTGAGTCGGGGGGGGAATATACGCAGTATTTT. J is TRBJ2-3 and V is TRBV10-3; 7 bases line up with TRBD2. There are 14 residues in the CDR3. CDR1 ENHRY and CDR2 SYGVKD come from the germline V gene. The V and J ends lost 0 bases and 7 bases, in that order; junction bases with no gene match: 4.

This clonotype was detected a few times. This sequence joins TRBV27 and TRBJ2-1; 7 bases align to TRBD2. Germline loops: CDR1 MNHEY, CDR2 SMNVEV (reference sequence). This CDR3 is built from 14 residues. V was clipped by 3 bases and J by 4 bases; unmatched bases: 3. CDR3 DNA sequence: TGTGCCAGCAGTTTTTCTAGCGGTTACAATGAGCAGTTCTTC. This gives the protein CASSFSSGYNEQFF.

This clonotype has a count of ten or more. The chain links TRBV28 to TRBJ2-1; 9 nucleotides agree with TRBD2. CDR1 MDHEN and CDR2 SYDVKM come from the germline V gene. V lost 3 bases and J lost 10; bases outside the gene matches: 19. CDR3 size: 18 residues. The CDR3: CASSFAGGFDGGRWEQFF. DNA of the CDR3: TGTGCCAGCAGTTTTGCGGGAGGGTTTGATGGGGGTCGTTGGGAGCAGTTCTTC.

The J gene is TRBJ1-1, the V gene TRBV6-1, with a weak D call TRBD1 (6 bases). The CDR3 is 14 residues long. V was pared by 5 bases and J by 5 bases, with 15 bases between. The V gene's germline CDR1 is MNHNS and CDR2 SASEGT. The CDR3: CASSTGGFKTEAFF. In DNA, the CDR3 is TGTGCCAGCAGTACGGGGGGCTTTAAGACTGAAGCTTTCTTT.

This clonotype has only a few counts. V gene TRBV28 combines with J gene TRBJ2-7, with 10 nucleotides matching TRBD2. CDR1 and CDR2 (germline): MDHEN, SYDVKM. J gave up 4 bases and V 6 bases, and 18 bases lay outside the gene matches. The CDR3 length is 18 residues. The CDR3 reads CASSNLGGWGLASYEQYF. CDR3 bases: TGTGCCAGCAGCAACCTTGGGGGTTGGGGACTAGCGTCTTACGAGCAGTACTTC.

This clonotype was counted many times. V is TRBV7-8 and J is TRBJ1-4; TRBD1 might be the D (5 bases). The germline V gene encodes CDR1 SGHVS and CDR2 FQNEAQ. The CDR3 covers 17 residues. Trimming cost V 0 bases and J 6 bases, with 17 bases left between them. This chain's CDR3 is CASSLAAWQGRDEKLFF. CDR3 DNA sequence: TGTGCCAGCAGCTTAGCGGCGTGGCAGGGTCGGGATGAAAAACTGTTTTTT.

This clonotype was seen at least ten times. The chain has TRBV7-9 and TRBJ1-5; no definite D call. Trimming left V 5 bases short and J 3 bases short, with 17 bases between. Germline CDR1 and CDR2: SEHNR and FQNEAQ (reference sequence). This CDR3 region has 16 residues. In nucleotides, the CDR3 is TGTGCCAGCAGCCGCTTTGGGGTAACCCCCAATCAGCCCCAGCATTTT. It translates to CASSRFGVTPNQPQHF.

This clonotype was seen ten or more times. V usage is TRBV20-1 and J usage is TRBJ2-7; D uncertain. CDR3 length: 14 residues. Trimming took off 1 base at V and 2 bases at J, with 12 bases between the two ends. Looked up from germline, CDR1 is DFQATT and CDR2 is SNEGSKA (reference sequence). As DNA, the CDR3 is TGCAGTGCTAGAGTGGTGCAAGTAGCCTACGAGCAGTACTTC. This translates into CSARVVQVAYEQYF.

At least ten counts were recorded for this clonotype. The gene calls are TRBV11-3 and TRBJ2-3; no clear D. V was pared by 4 bases and J by 0 bases, with 8 bases between. The germline gives CDR1 SGHNT, CDR2 YENEEA. This CDR3 is 14 amino acids long. The CDR3, as DNA: TGTGCCAGCAGCTCCTCGGAAAGCACAGATACGCAGTATTTT. This encodes CASSSSESTDTQYF.

This clonotype was counted at least ten times. The rearrangement uses TRBV5-1 and TRBJ1-1, with 10 bases identical to TRBD1. CDR3 length equals 15 residues. V lost 4 bases, J lost 2 bases, and 5 bases stayed unmatched. The V gene's germline CDR1 is SGHRS and CDR2 YFSETQ. CDR3 in DNA: TGCGCCAGCAGCCTGGGACAGGGGAGCAACACTGAAGCTTTCTTT. Protein: CASSLGQGSNTEAFF.

This clonotype has at least ten counts. The chain combines TRBV20-1 with TRBJ2-3, with D possibly matching TRBD2 (5 bases). Trimming removed 0 bases at V and 0 bases at J, with 16 bases between. The V gene's germline CDR1 is DFQATT and CDR2 SNEGSKA (reference sequence). This CDR3 is 17 amino acids long. The CDR3 protein is CSARDPEQGGSTDTQYF. CDR3 in DNA: TGCAGTGCTAGAGACCCCGAGCAAGGCGGGAGCACAGATACGCAGTATTTT.